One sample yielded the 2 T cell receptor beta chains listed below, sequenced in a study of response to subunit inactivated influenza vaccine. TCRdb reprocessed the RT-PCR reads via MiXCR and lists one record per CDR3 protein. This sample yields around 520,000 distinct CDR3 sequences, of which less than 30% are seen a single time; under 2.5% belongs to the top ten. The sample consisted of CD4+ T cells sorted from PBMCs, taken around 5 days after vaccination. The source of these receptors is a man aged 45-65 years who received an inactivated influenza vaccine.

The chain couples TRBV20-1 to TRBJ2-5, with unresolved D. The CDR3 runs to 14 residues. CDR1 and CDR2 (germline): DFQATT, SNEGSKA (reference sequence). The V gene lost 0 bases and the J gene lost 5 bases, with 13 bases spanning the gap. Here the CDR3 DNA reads TGCAGTGCTAGAGATCTCTCGGTATACGAGACCCAGTACTTC. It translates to CSARDLSVYETQYF.

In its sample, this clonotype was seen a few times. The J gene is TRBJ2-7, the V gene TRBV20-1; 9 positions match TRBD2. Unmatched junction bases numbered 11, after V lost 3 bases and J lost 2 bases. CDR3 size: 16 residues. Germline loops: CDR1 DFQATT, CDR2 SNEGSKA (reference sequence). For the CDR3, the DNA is TGCAGTGCTAGCGCCATCTTAGCGGGAGCCGCCTACGAGCAGTACTTC. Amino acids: CSASAILAGAAYEQYF.